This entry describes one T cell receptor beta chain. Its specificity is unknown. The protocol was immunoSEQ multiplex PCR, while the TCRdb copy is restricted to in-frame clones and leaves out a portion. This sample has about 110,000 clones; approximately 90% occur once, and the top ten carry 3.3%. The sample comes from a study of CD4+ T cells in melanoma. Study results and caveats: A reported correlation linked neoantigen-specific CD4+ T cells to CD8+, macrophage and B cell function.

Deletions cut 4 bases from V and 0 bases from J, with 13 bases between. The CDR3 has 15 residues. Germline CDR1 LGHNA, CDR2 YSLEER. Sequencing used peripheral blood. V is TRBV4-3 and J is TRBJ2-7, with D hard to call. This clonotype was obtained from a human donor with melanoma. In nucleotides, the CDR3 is TGCGCCAGCAGCCTCCGCGTACAGCCCTCCTACGAGCAGTACTTC. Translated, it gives CASSLRVQPSYEQYF.